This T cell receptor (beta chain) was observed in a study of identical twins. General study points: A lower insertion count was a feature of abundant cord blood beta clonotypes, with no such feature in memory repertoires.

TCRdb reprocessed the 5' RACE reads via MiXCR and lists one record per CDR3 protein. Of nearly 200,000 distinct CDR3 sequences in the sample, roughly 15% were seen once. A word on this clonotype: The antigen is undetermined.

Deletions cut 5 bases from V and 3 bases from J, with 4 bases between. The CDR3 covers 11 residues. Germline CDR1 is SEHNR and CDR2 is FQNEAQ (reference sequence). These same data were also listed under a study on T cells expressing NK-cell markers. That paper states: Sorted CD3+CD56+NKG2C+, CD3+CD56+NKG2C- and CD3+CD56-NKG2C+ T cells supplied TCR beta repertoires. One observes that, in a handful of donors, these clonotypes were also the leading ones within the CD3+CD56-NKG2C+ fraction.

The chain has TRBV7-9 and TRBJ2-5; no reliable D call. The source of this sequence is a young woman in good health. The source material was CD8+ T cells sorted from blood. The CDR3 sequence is CASSDEETQYF. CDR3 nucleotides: TGTGCCAGCAGCGATGAAGAGACCCAGTACTTC.